The present entry profiles one T cell receptor (beta chain) with its context. The antigen is not known. The sample originates from a study of response to subunit inactivated influenza vaccine. Study-wide findings and caveats: Authors suggested each seasonal flu vaccination may recruit only limited numbers of new T cells.

From the RT-PCR reads, TCRdb called clonotypes with MiXCR, one entry per CDR3 protein. The sample has 500,000 to 550,000 distinct CDR3 sequences, about 8% seen once. With 4 bases removed from V and 8 bases from J, the gap between germline ends came to 15 bases. Germline CDR1 and CDR2: SGDLS and YYNGEE. This CDR3 is built from 14 residues. This chain connects TRBV9 to TRBJ1-4; a weak D match, TRBD1 (5 bases). Material: PBMCs from blood, obtained about 24 months after vaccination. The clonotype was recovered from a man between 50 and 69 years old who received an inactivated influenza vaccine. The CDR3: CASSRDAWEEKLFF. For the CDR3, the DNA is TGTGCCAGCAGCCGGGACGCGTGGGAGGAAAAACTGTTTTTT.